Listed below are T cell receptor beta chains from one sample, sequenced in a study of CD8 T cells in Susac syndrome. TCRdb re-analysed the immunoSEQ multiplex PCR reads in MiXCR, keeping a single row per CDR3 protein. The table has around 150,000 distinct CDR3 sequences, roughly 94% seen once. Sequencing was done on a sample of CD8+ T cells from PBMCs. The origin of the receptors is a human donor with Susac syndrome. The CDR3 runs from the conserved cysteine through the conserved F or W. A D gene is named only where the DNA matches it firmly. Where a row states a size, it is once, few, many or the class of an expanded clone; other rows omit it.

j_call,clone_size,v_call,d_call,cdr3_nt,cdr3_aa
TRBJ1-4,-,TRBV2,-,TGTGCCATCCAGGGGCCCCTCATGGAAGAAGATGAAAAACTGTTTTTT,CAIQGPLMEEDEKLFF
TRBJ2-1,once,TRBV12-5,-,TGTGCTAGTGGGTTAACAGGGATAGCCTACAATGAGCAGTTCTTC,CASGLTGIAYNEQFF
TRBJ2-1,-,TRBV24-1,TRBD2,TGTGCCACCAGTGAAAAGACTAGCGGTGAGCAGTTCTTC,CATSEKTSGEQFF
TRBJ1-5,-,TRBV9,TRBD1,TGTGCCAGCAGCGTTGGACAGGGGAATCAGCCCCAGCATTTT,CASSVGQGNQPQHF
TRBJ2-5,-,TRBV4-1,-,TGCGCCAGCAGCCAGGACTTGACAGGAGGAGAGACCCAGTACTTC,CASSQDLTGGETQYF
TRBJ2-3,once,TRBV6-5,-,TGTGCCAGCAGTTTAGCGGTACTCACAGATACGCAGTATTTT,CASSLAVLTDTQYF
TRBJ2-7,-,TRBV12-3/TRBV12-4,-,TGTGCCAGCAGAGACACTGAAACCTACGAGCAGTACTTC,CASRDTETYEQYF
TRBJ1-2,-,TRBV29-1,-,TGCAGCGTTGACCGGGGGGGGGACTATGGCTACACCTTC,CSVDRGGDYGYTF
TRBJ2-7,-,TRBV12-3/TRBV12-4,-,TGTGCCAGCTCACCTATCCCTATCGGGGCCGAGCAGTACTTC,CASSPIPIGAEQYF
TRBJ2-5,-,TRBV7-9,TRBD2,TGTGCCAGCAGCTTAGACAACATATGGACTAGCGGGGGCCAAGAGACCCAGTACTTC,CASSLDNIWTSGGQETQYF
TRBJ2-1,-,TRBV14,-,TGTGCCAGCAGCCAAGTTCGGGGCGCGGAGCAGTTCTTC,CASSQVRGAEQFF
TRBJ2-1,-,TRBV7-9,-,TGTGCCAGCAGTCGACCGGGGTGGGACAATGAGCAGTTCTTC,CASSRPGWDNEQFF
TRBJ2-7,-,TRBV7-9,TRBD1,TGTGCCAGCAGCTTAGGCCTAGACAGGGCCCACGAGCAGTACTTC,CASSLGLDRAHEQYF
TRBJ2-7,-,TRBV7-9,-,TGTGCCAGCAGTTTGCACGAGCAGTACTTC,CASSLHEQYF
TRBJ1-1,-,TRBV12-3/TRBV12-4,TRBD1,TGTGCGATCGACAGGGAAGGCGGAGCTTTCTTT,CAIDREGGAFF
TRBJ2-1,-,TRBV4-1,TRBD2,TGCGCCAGCAGCCACGGAGCGGGAGGTGGCAATGAGCAGTTCTTC,CASSHGAGGGNEQFF
TRBJ2-5,-,TRBV3-1,-,TGTGCCAGCAGCTGGGCCTGGGGAGTGGAAGAGACCCAGTACTTC,CASSWAWGVEETQYF
TRBJ1-2,-,TRBV29-1,TRBD1,TGCAGCGTTGAAGACCTAGACAGGGATAACTATGGCTACACCTTC,CSVEDLDRDNYGYTF
TRBJ2-5,-,TRBV28,TRBD1,TGTGCCAGCAGTCCAGGGGGCTTGTACCAAGAGACCCAGTACTTC,CASSPGGLYQETQYF
TRBJ2-3,-,TRBV20-1,-,TGCAGTGCTCCTACTGGTCTGGGTGGGGATACGCAGTATTTT,CSAPTGLGGDTQYF
TRBJ2-1,-,TRBV12-3/TRBV12-4,TRBD1,TGTGCCAGCAGCGGATGGACAGGGCTGGAGAATGAGCAGTTCTTC,CASSGWTGLENEQFF
TRBJ2-5,-,TRBV6-5,TRBD1,TGTGCCAGCAGTTATTGGACAGGGGCACAAGAGACCCAGTACTTC,CASSYWTGAQETQYF
TRBJ2-5,-,TRBV9,TRBD2,TGTGCCAGCAGTGGCGCTAGCGGACACCAAGAGACCCAGTACTTC,CASSGASGHQETQYF
TRBJ1-1,once,TRBV29-1,-,TGCAGCGGATACCAACTAAGCGACACTGAAGCTTTCTTT,CSGYQLSDTEAFF
TRBJ2-1,-,TRBV12-3/TRBV12-4,-,TGTGCCAGCAGTTTTAGTCTTGAGCAGTTCTTC,CASSFSLEQFF
TRBJ2-7,-,TRBV20-1,TRBD1,TGCAGTGCTGGGACAGGGATCTCCTACGAGCAGTACTTC,CSAGTGISYEQYF
TRBJ2-7,-,TRBV11-2,TRBD2,TGTGCCAGCAGCTTAGACATTCTGGGACTAGCGAAGATAACGGGCGAGCAGTACTTC,CASSLDILGLAKITGEQYF
TRBJ2-1,-,TRBV9,TRBD2,TGTGCCAGCACCCCAGCCGTGGGACTAGCGGGAGGGTCCAATGAGCAGTTCTTC,CASTPAVGLAGGSNEQFF
TRBJ2-7,-,TRBV27,-,TGTGCCAGCAGTTTGTATGGGATGAGGGAGCAGTACTTC,CASSLYGMREQYF
TRBJ2-1,-,TRBV10-3,-,TGTGCCATCAGTGGCAGGTGGGGGAAGGTTTTCTTC,CAISGRWGKVFF
TRBJ2-7,-,TRBV5-4,TRBD1,TGTGCCAGCAGCCCTCCGGGACAGGCCTACGAGCAGTACTTC,CASSPPGQAYEQYF